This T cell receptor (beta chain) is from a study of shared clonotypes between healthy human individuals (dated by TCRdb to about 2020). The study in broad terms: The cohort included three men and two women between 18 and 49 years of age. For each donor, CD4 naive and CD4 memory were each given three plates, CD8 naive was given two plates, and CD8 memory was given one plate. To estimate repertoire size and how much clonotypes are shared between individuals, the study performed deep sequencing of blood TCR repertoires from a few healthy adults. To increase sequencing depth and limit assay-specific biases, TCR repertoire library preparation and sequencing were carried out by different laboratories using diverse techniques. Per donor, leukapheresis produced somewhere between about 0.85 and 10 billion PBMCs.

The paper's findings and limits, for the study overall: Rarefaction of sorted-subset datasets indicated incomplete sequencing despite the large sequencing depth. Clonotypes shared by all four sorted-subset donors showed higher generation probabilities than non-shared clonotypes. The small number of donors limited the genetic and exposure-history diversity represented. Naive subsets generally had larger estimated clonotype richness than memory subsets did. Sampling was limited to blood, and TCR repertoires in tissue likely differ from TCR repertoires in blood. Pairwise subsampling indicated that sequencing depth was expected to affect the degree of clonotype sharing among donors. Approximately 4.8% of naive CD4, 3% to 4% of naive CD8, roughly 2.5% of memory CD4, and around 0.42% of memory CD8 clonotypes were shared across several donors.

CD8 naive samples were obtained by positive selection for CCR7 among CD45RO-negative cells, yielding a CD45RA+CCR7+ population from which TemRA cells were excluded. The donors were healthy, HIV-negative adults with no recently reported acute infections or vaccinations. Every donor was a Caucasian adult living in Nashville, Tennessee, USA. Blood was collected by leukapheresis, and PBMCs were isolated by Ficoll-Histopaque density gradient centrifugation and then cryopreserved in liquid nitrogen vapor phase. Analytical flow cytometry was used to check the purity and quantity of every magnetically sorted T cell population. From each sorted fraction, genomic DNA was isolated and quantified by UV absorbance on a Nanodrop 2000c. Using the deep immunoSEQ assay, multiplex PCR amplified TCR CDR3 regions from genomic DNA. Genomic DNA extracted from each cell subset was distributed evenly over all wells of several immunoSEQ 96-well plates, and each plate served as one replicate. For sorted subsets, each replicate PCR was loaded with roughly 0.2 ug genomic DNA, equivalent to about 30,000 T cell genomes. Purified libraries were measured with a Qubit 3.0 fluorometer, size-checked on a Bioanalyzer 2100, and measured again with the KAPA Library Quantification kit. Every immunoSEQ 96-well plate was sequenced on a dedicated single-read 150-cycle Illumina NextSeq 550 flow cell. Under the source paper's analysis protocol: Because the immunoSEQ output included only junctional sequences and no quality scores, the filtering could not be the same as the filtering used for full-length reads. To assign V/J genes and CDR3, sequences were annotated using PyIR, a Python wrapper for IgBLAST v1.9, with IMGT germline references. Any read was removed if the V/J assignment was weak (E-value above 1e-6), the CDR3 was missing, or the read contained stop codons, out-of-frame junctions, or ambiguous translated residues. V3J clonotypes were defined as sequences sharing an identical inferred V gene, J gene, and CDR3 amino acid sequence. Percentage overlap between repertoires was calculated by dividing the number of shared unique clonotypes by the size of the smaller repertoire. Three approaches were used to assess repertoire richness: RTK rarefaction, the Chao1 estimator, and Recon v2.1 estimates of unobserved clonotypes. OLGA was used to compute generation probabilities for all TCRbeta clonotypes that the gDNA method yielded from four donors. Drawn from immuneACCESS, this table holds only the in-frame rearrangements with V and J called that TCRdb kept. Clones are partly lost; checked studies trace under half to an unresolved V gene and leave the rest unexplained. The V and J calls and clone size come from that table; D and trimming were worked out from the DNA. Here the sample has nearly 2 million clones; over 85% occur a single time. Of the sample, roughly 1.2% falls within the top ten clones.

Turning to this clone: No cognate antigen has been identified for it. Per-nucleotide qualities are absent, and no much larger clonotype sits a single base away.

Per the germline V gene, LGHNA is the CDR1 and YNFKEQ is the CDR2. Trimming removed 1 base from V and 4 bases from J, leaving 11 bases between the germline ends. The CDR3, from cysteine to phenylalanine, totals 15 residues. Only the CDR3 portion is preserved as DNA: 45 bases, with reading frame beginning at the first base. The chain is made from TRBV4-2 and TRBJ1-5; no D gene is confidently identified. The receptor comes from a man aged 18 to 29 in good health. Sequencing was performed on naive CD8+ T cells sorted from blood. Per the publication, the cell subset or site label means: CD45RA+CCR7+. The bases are TGTGCCAGCAGCCAAGGAGAAGAAGGGAATCAGCCCCAGCATTTT. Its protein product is CASSQGEEGNQPQHF.